Below are 27 T cell receptor beta chains sequenced from a single sample in a study of PD-1 blockade in classical Hodgkin lymphoma. Time point specified: cycle 4 day 1 (C4D1), after around six weeks of nivolumab. Each patient's relapse followed autologous stem cell transplantation, and brentuximab vedotin exposure varied. Measured with immunoSEQ multiplex PCR; TCRdb has only the in-frame clones, and not every one. The repertoire includes 50,000 to 65,000 clones, just over 90% of them detected once, and 6.5% to 9.5% sits in the top ten. This specimen consisted of peripheral blood mononuclear cells (PBMCs), obtained before the fourth cycle of nivolumab. The receptors derive from a human donor with classical Hodgkin lymphoma.

This clone was observed once. The rearrangement uses TRBV19 and TRBJ2-7; the D call may be TRBD1 or TRBD2 (5 bases each). Trimming left V 4 bases short and J 2 bases short, with 18 bases between. Per the germline V gene, CDR1 is LNHDA and CDR2 is SQIVND (reference sequence). This CDR3 region has 16 residues. The CDR3 nucleotides read TGTGCCAGTAGTAAACTAGGGGCAGGCGGCCCCTACGAGCAGTACTTC. Translated: CASSKLGAGGPYEQYF.

The genes are TRBV29-1 and TRBJ2-3; 10 positions agree with TRBD2. This CDR3 contains 13 residues. Germline V gene data show CDR1 as SQVTM and CDR2 as ANQGSEA. The CDR3 coding sequence is TGCAGGGCTAGCGGGAGTAAGCCAGATACGCAGTATTTT. Its protein is CRASGSKPDTQYF.

V usage is TRBV11-2 and J usage is TRBJ1-2; D uncertain. Germline assignment: CDR1 SGHAT and CDR2 FQNNGV. V lost 5 bases, J lost 5 bases, and 12 bases lay in between. This CDR3 region has 13 residues. This chain's CDR3 is CASSPSGGYGYTF. The CDR3 nucleotides are TGTGCCAGCAGCCCCAGTGGTGGTTATGGCTACACCTTC. The full variable domain, completed using reference TRBV11-2 and TRBJ1-2, is EAGVAQSPRYKIIEKRQSVAFWCNPISGHATLYWYQQILGQGPKLLIQFQNNGVVDDSQLPKDRFSAERLKGVDSTLKIQPAKLEDSAVYLCASSPSGGYGYTFGSGTRLTVV.

V gene TRBV2 combines with J gene TRBJ2-7, with D hard to call. Germline values: CDR1 SNHLY, CDR2 FYNNEI. V dropped 1 base and J dropped 3 bases, with 4 bases sitting between them. CDR3 length: 12 amino acids. CDR3 sequence (DNA): TGTGCCAGCAGTGAAGTCCACTACGAGCAGTACTTC. Amino acids: CASSEVHYEQYF.

The rearrangement uses TRBV6-5 and TRBJ1-6; D unclear. Germline V lookup: CDR1 MNHEY, CDR2 SVGAGI. V gave up 5 bases and J gave up 8 bases, with 16 bases separating them. CDR3 length equals 15 residues. The CDR3 here is CASSTPLLGDSPLHF. The CDR3 DNA reads TGTGCCAGCAGTACCCCACTGTTGGGAGATTCACCCCTCCACTTT.

The rearrangement uses TRBV6-5 and TRBJ2-3; D remains unclear. V was shortened by 4 bases and J by 4 bases, with 15 bases between the two germline ends. CDR1 MNHEY and CDR2 SVGAGI come from the germline V gene. This CDR3 spans 15 amino acids. DNA for the CDR3: TGTGCCAGCAGTTCCAACTCGTTAATAGCAGATACGCAGTATTTT. It yields the protein CASSSNSLIADTQYF.

This clone was recorded only once. The gene calls are TRBV10-3 and TRBJ2-3, with TRBD2 matching over 10 bases. CDR1 and CDR2 (germline): ENHRY, SYGVKD. Unmatched junction bases numbered 2, after V lost 4 bases and J lost 4 bases. This CDR3 has 14 residues. The CDR3 reads CAISAAGGADTQYF. CDR3 coding DNA: TGTGCCATCAGTGCAGCGGGAGGGGCAGATACGCAGTATTTT.

This chain joins TRBV10-1 and TRBJ2-7; possibly TRBD1 or TRBD2 for D (5 bases each). This CDR3 is 14 amino acids long. Germline CDR1 reads WNHNN; CDR2 reads SYGVQD (reference sequence). Between the trimmed V and J ends, which lost 2 bases and 4 bases, there was a span of 12 bases. CDR3 sequence (DNA): TGCGCCAGCAGTGAGAGGGCATGGGGGTACGAGCAGTACTTC. Its protein product is CASSERAWGYEQYF.

The chain recombines TRBV19 with TRBJ2-5, with D possibly matching TRBD2 (6 bases). V was cut by 3 bases and J by 2 bases, with 10 bases left in between. Germline CDR1 LNHDA, CDR2 SQIVND (reference sequence). The length of the CDR3 is 14 residues. The CDR3 nucleotides are TGTGCCAGTAGTATGTCTAGCGATCAAGAGACCCAGTACTTC. Protein: CASSMSSDQETQYF.

This chain connects TRBV18 to TRBJ1-2; TRBD1 matches at 7 bases. Germline V lookup: CDR1 KGHSH, CDR2 LQKENI. V lost 2 bases and J lost 4; bases outside the gene matches: 7. There are 15 residues in the CDR3. The DNA for the CDR3 is TGTGCCAGCTCACCAGCCGGGACAGAGGGCTATGGCTACACCTTC. It codes for CASSPAGTEGYGYTF.

The chain uses TRBV28 and TRBJ2-7; TRBD1 aligns across 8 bases. CDR3 length: 16 residues. Germline trimming cut 4 bases from V and 1 base from J; bases unmatched to any gene: 9. Per germline, CDR1 MDHEN and CDR2 SYDVKM. Written as DNA, the CDR3 is TGTGCCAGCAGTTCCCGGACAGGGCTAACTTCCTACGAGCAGTACTTC. Its translation: CASSSRTGLTSYEQYF. Together with reference TRBV28 and TRBJ2-7, the CDR3 gives the full variable domain: DVKVTQSSRYLVKRTGEKVFLECVQDMDHENMFWYRQDPGLGLRLIYFSYDVKMKEKGDIPEGYSVSREKKERFSLILESASTNQTSMYLCASSSRTGLTSYEQYFGPGTRLTVT.

A remark on this clone: The sample has other DNA sequences that encode this CDR3 too. The chain recombines TRBV29-1 with TRBJ2-7, with TRBD1 identical over 8 bases. Germline trimming cut 6 bases from V and 7 bases from J; bases unmatched to any gene: 5. The germline V gene has CDR1 SQVTM and CDR2 ANQGSEA. This CDR3 is 11 amino acids long. The CDR3 loop reads CSVQGAGEQYF. CDR3 bases: TGCAGCGTGCAGGGGGCCGGGGAGCAGTACTTC.

The chain links TRBV19 to TRBJ2-7; 8 nucleotides line up with TRBD1. The germline V gene encodes CDR1 LNHDA and CDR2 SQIVND (reference sequence). J lost 4 bases, V lost 4 bases, and 9 bases had no gene match. CDR3 length: 15 amino acids. CDR3 protein: CASSTTRQGRYEQYF. The CDR3 DNA sequence: TGTGCCAGTAGTACGACGAGACAGGGGAGGTACGAGCAGTACTTC.

The chain combines TRBV4-1 with TRBJ2-1; D perhaps matches TRBD2 (5 bases). The CDR3 covers 16 residues. In germline, CDR1 is MGHRA, CDR2 YSYEKL. The V gene lost 1 base and the J gene lost 2 bases, with 12 bases spanning the gap. CDR3 nucleotides: TGCGCCAGCAGCCAAGTGAGCGGTGACCCCTACAATGAGCAGTTCTTC. Amino acids: CASSQVSGDPYNEQFF.

This clone was observed a handful of times. The V call is TRBV28, the J call TRBJ2-7, with D possibly being TRBD2 (5 bases). The CDR3 is 14 residues long. Germline V lookup: CDR1 MDHEN, CDR2 SYDVKM. Trimming cost V 5 bases and J 5 bases, with 16 bases left between them. The CDR3 sequence: CASSQVTVRDEQYF. CDR3 DNA sequence: TGTGCCAGCAGTCAGGTAACTGTGCGGGACGAGCAGTACTTC.

The chain combines TRBV28 with TRBJ1-1; the D is unclear. The CDR3 is made up of 14 amino acids. Trimming pared 8 bases from V and 1 base from J, leaving 14 bases between. Germline V gene data show CDR1 as MDHEN and CDR2 as SYDVKM. The CDR3 DNA reads as TGTGCCAGCCGGTGGGGAATAACGAACACTGAAGCTTTCTTT. Its protein is CASRWGITNTEAFF. The whole variable domain, filled in from reference TRBV28 and TRBJ1-1, reads DVKVTQSSRYLVKRTGEKVFLECVQDMDHENMFWYRQDPGLGLRLIYFSYDVKMKEKGDIPEGYSVSREKKERFSLILESASTNQTSMYLCASRWGITNTEAFFGQGTRLTVV.

CDR3 residues: CATSRVRGTSTDTQYF. The DNA of the CDR3 is TGTGCCACCAGCAGAGTTCGGGGGACTAGCACAGATACGCAGTATTTT. The chain combines TRBV15 with TRBJ2-3; D perhaps matches TRBD2 (6 bases). The germline V gene encodes CDR1 LNHNV and CDR2 YYDKDF (reference sequence). The germline V and J ends were trimmed by 1 base and 0 bases, with 11 bases remaining between them. The CDR3 totals 16 residues.

This clone has more than one count but fewer than ten. The chain employs TRBV28 and TRBJ2-2, with 7 positions matching TRBD2. The trim removed 7 bases at V and 0 bases at J, leaving 8 bases unmatched. The CDR3 consists of 16 residues. Per the germline V gene, CDR1 is MDHEN and CDR2 is SYDVKM. CDR3 DNA: TGTGCCAGCAAAAGGAGCGGGACCACGAACACCGGGGAGCTGTTTTTT. Its protein product is CASKRSGTTNTGELFF.

This chain joins TRBV21-1 and TRBJ2-4; TRBD1 reflects the table's D call only, with no check against the DNA. TRBV21-1 is a pseudogene locus. CDR3 size: 15 residues. CDR3 coding DNA: TGTGCCAGCAGCAAAGCTTCCCACAGGGGGGACATTCAGTACTTC. Protein sequence: CASSKASHRGDIQYF.

This chain links TRBV11-2 with TRBJ2-2, with D perhaps matching TRBD1 (5 bases). CDR1 is SGHAT, CDR2 FQNNGV, per germline. CDR3 size: 14 residues. Trimming removed 7 bases at V and 6 bases at J, with 15 bases between. CDR3 sequence: CASTQGTPPGELFF. For the CDR3, the DNA is TGTGCCAGCACCCAGGGAACCCCCCCCGGGGAGCTGTTTTTT. Full variable domain (outside the CDR3, taken from reference TRBV11-2 and TRBJ2-2): EAGVAQSPRYKIIEKRQSVAFWCNPISGHATLYWYQQILGQGPKLLIQFQNNGVVDDSQLPKDRFSAERLKGVDSTLKIQPAKLEDSAVYLCASTQGTPPGELFFGEGSRLTVL.

This chain connects TRBV7-2 to TRBJ2-1, with D perhaps matching TRBD1 or TRBD2 (5 bases each). Deletions cut 5 bases from V and 5 bases from J, with 10 bases between. Germline CDR1 reads SGHTA; CDR2 reads FQGNSA. The CDR3 covers 13 residues. The CDR3 reads CASSRGTNNEQFF. As DNA, the CDR3 is TGTGCCAGCAGCAGAGGGACCAACAATGAGCAGTTCTTC. The full variable domain, in which reference TRBV7-2 and TRBJ2-1 provide the parts outside the CDR3, is GAGVSQSPSNKVTEKGKDVELRCDPISGHTALYWYRQSLGQGLEFLIYFQGNSAPDKSGLPSDRFSAERTGGSVSTLTIQRTQQEDSAVYLCASSRGTNNEQFFGPGTRLTVL.

This clone appeared once. The V call is TRBV27, the J call TRBJ2-7; tentatively, D is TRBD1 or TRBD2 (5 bases each). The germline CDR1 and CDR2 sequences are MNHEY and SMNVEV (reference sequence). The CDR3 covers 16 residues. V was trimmed by 5 bases and J by 4 bases, leaving 21 bases between them. CDR3 sequence: CASSVKIGTGLYEQYF. The CDR3 bases are TGTGCCAGCAGTGTTAAAATCGGGACCGGTTTATACGAGCAGTACTTC.

This rearrangement joins TRBV5-1 to TRBJ2-1; D is uncertain. Trimming removed 0 bases from V and 5 bases from J, with 9 bases in between. This CDR3 comprises 14 residues. The germline CDR1 and CDR2 sequences are SGHRS and YFSETQ. CDR3 loop: CASSLVGRHNEQFF. CDR3 coding DNA: TGCGCCAGCAGCTTGGTCGGACGACACAATGAGCAGTTCTTC.

The V and J genes are TRBV27 and TRBJ1-1; 7 nucleotides align to TRBD1. This CDR3 spans 15 amino acids. The V gene's germline CDR1 is MNHEY and CDR2 SMNVEV (reference sequence). The junction had 17 bases not matched to a gene; V was cut back by 5 bases and J by 11 bases. The CDR3 DNA is TGTGCCAGCAGTGTACTAGCAGGGGGGCGGTCGAGGGCTTTCTTT. Translating gives CASSVLAGGRSRAFF.

The chain is built from TRBV28 and TRBJ2-1; TRBD2 agrees at 12 bases. The CDR3 runs to 17 residues. The V gene's germline CDR1 is MDHEN and CDR2 SYDVKM. The ends lost 5 bases at V and 8 bases at J; junction bases unmatched: 13. CDR3 coding DNA: TGTGCCAGCAGTCGACCACTAGCGGGGGGCAGGCCTCATGAGCAGTTCTTC. Translating gives CASSRPLAGGRPHEQFF.

The chain recombines TRBV5-4 with TRBJ2-2, with 9 bases that match TRBD1. CDR1 and CDR2 (germline): SGHNT, YYREEE (reference sequence). The CDR3 covers 13 residues. V trimming: 4 bases; J trimming: 7 bases; junction bases outside the gene matches: 2. CDR3 nucleotide sequence: TGTGCCAGCAGCGGGACAGGGTTCGGGGAGCTGTTTTTT. It codes for CASSGTGFGELFF. Combining the CDR3 with reference TRBV5-4 and TRBJ2-2 gives the whole variable domain ETGVTQSPTHLIKTRGQQVTLRCSSQSGHNTVSWYQQALGQGPQFIFQYYREEENGRGNFPPRFSGLQFPNYSSELNVNALELDDSALYLCASSGTGFGELFFGEGSRLTVL.

This chain links TRBV5-1 with TRBJ2-5; D gene unclear. The CDR3 is made up of 14 amino acids. Germline CDR1 and CDR2: SGHRS and YFSETQ. Trimming stripped 4 bases from V and 2 bases from J, with 12 bases between. The CDR3 spells CASSPLLRQETQYF. The CDR3 DNA reads TGCGCCAGCAGCCCCCTCTTAAGGCAAGAGACCCAGTACTTC.